This T cell receptor (beta chain) was sequenced in a study of neurological immune-mediated disorders. This clonotype has more than one count but fewer than ten. Synthesis of cDNA used 5'RACE (with 10-nucleotide random UMIs). TCRdb reanalysed the 5' RACE reads using MiXCR and keeps one entry per CDR3 protein. The data contain fewer than 85,000 distinct CDR3 sequences, 4.5% to 6.5% of them singletons. The CDR3 is 16 residues long. Germline CDR1 reads SGHKS; CDR2 reads YYEKEE (reference sequence). V was pared by 4 bases and J by 2 bases, with 16 bases between. This chain links TRBV5-5 with TRBJ2-1; D might be TRBD1 (7 bases). The clonotype comes from a woman aged 30 to 39 with multiple sclerosis. The sample comprised PBMCs. The CDR3 is CASSLDAGGPYNEQFF. CDR3 coding DNA: TGTGCCAGCAGCCTAGACGCAGGGGGGCCCTACAATGAGCAGTTCTTC.